This T cell receptor (beta chain) was observed in a study of CD8 T cells in ankylosing spondylitis. General study points: Blood from ankylosing spondylitis patients appeared to carry a characteristic roughly eight-variant TCR beta motif. Matched ankylosing spondylitis synovial fluid reportedly showed significant enrichment of disease-linked clones. Some of these motif variants have turned up before, in reports on reactive arthritis synovial fluid and blood. Within peripheral blood, clones linked to disease were CD8+ and relatively rare.

This CDR3 is built from 16 residues. The germline CDR1 and CDR2 sequences are LNHNV and YYDKDF (reference sequence). After removal of 3 bases from V and 2 bases from J, the junction contained 3 bases not matched to a gene. In the case of this clonotype: As yet, its antigen is unknown.

Construction of TCR beta libraries was performed using quantitative 5'-RACE with molecular barcodes. One entry per CDR3 protein results from TCRdb running MiXCR on the 5' RACE reads. The data contain 350,000 to 450,000 distinct CDR3 sequences, 25% to 30% of them seen just once; the ten biggest clones take up 0.75% to 0.9%. The source is a male donor with ankylosing spondylitis. The sample comprised blood, either unsorted or a sorted T cell fraction (not recorded which). The chain links TRBV15 to TRBJ2-3, with 12 bases identical to TRBD2. This chain's CDR3 is CATSRRLAGDTDTQYF. The CDR3 DNA follows: TGTGCCACCAGCAGGAGACTAGCGGGGGACACAGATACGCAGTATTTT.